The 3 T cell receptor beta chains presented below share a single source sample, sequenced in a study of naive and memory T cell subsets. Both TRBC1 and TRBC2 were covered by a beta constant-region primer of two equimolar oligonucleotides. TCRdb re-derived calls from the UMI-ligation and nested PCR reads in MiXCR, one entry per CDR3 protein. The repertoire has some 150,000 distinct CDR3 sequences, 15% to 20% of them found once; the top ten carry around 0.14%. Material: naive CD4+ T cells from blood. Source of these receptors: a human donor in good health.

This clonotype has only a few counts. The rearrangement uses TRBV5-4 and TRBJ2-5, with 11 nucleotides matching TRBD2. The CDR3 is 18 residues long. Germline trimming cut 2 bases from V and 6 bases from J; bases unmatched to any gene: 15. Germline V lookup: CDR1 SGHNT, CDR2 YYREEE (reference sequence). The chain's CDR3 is CASSFRPSGRRVTQTQYF. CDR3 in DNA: TGTGCCAGCAGCTTTAGGCCTAGCGGGAGGCGGGTTACGCAGACCCAGTACTTC.

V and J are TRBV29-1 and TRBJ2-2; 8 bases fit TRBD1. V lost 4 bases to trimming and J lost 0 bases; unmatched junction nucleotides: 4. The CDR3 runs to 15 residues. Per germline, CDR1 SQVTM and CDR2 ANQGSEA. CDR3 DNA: TGCAGCGTTGGGACAGGGCCTACGAACACCGGGGAGCTGTTTTTT. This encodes CSVGTGPTNTGELFF.

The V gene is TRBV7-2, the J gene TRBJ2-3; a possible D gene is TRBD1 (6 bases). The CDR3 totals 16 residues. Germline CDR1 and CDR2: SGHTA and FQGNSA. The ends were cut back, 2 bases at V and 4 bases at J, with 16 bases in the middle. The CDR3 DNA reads TGTGCCAGCAGCTTAACGCTAGACAGGTGTTCAGATACGCAGTATTTT. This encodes CASSLTLDRCSDTQYF.